This T cell receptor (beta chain) was identified in a study of spatial heterogeneity in lung cancer. The CDR3 totals 16 residues. The library protocol tagged each TCR cDNA with a unique molecular identifier. TCRdb reanalysed the 5' RACE reads using MiXCR and keeps one entry per CDR3 protein. Of tens of thousands of distinct CDR3 sequences listed, 12% to 15% are singletons. The time point is: sample taken at primary tumor resection. The material sequenced was PBMCs, taken at surgery. This TCR came from a male donor with early-stage non-small cell lung cancer. V usage is TRBV21-1 and J usage is TRBJ2-7; the table assigns TRBD1, which was not confirmed against the DNA. TRBV21-1 is designated a pseudogene. The CDR3 bases are TGTGCCAGCAGCCAAATGCCGGACATAGTCTCTTACGAGCAGTACTTC. This encodes CASSQMPDIVSYEQYF.